This TCR beta chain was identified during a study of blood T cell repertoires in COVID-19. The CDR3 loop spans 16 amino acids. V lost 3 bases, J lost 1 base, and 14 bases lay in between. Germline CDR1 and CDR2: SGHNT and YYREEE (reference sequence). The data were produced by immunoSEQ multiplex PCR, yet TCRdb's version contains in-frame clones alone and is incomplete. The sample records more than 80,000 clones, about 88% being singletons. This receptor was obtained from a man aged 40-49 years with acute or convalescent COVID-19. Sequenced input: peripheral blood. V is TRBV5-4 and J is TRBJ1-3; D is possibly TRBD1 (5 bases). The CDR3 here is CASSYWGGTSGNTIYF. The CDR3 DNA sequence: TGTGCCAGCAGCTATTGGGGGGGTACGTCTGGAAACACCATATATTTT.